This T cell receptor (beta chain) came from a study of response to subunit inactivated influenza vaccine. Looked up from germline, CDR1 is LGHNA and CDR2 is YSLEER. This CDR3 has 17 residues. V trimming: 1 base; J trimming: 6 bases; junction bases outside the gene matches: 13. MiXCR, applied by TCRdb to the RT-PCR reads, yields one record per CDR3 protein. The sample has over 800,000 distinct CDR3 sequences; about 20% are singletons. This clonotype was obtained from a man aged 45-65 years who received an inactivated influenza vaccine. The sample in question was PBMCs from blood, obtained 4 to 6 days after vaccination. V gene TRBV4-3 combines with J gene TRBJ2-7; TRBD2 agrees at 9 bases. The CDR3 region is CASSQAPSGTSQREQYF. The CDR3 nucleotides are TGCGCCAGCAGCCAAGCACCCTCCGGGACTAGCCAGCGCGAGCAGTACTTC.